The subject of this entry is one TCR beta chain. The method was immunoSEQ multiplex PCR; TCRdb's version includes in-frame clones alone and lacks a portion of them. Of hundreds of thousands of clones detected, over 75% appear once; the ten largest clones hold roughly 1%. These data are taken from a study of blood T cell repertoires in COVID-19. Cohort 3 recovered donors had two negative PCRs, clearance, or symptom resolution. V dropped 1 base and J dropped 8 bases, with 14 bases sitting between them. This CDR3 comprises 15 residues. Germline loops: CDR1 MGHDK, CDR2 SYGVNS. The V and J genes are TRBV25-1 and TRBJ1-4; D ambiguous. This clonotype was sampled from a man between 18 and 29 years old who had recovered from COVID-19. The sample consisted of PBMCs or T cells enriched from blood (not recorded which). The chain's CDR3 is CASSESQSTREKLFF. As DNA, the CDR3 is TGTGCCAGCAGTGAATCCCAGTCTACGAGGGAAAAACTGTTTTTT.